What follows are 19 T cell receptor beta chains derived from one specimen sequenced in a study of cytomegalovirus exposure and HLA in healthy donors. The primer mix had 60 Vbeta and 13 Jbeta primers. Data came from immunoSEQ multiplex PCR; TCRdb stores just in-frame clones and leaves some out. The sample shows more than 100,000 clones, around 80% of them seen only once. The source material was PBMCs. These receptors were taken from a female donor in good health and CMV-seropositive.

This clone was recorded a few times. The DNA for the CDR3 is TGCGCCAGCAGCTTTACAGGGTTAGGGAATAATTCACCCCTCCACTTT. Its translation: CASSFTGLGNNSPLHF. This chain uses TRBV5-1 with TRBJ1-6; tentatively, D is TRBD1 (6 bases). Germline CDR1 is SGHRS and CDR2 is YFSETQ. The CDR3 loop spans 16 amino acids. The germline V and J ends were trimmed by 2 bases and 5 bases, with 14 bases remaining between them.

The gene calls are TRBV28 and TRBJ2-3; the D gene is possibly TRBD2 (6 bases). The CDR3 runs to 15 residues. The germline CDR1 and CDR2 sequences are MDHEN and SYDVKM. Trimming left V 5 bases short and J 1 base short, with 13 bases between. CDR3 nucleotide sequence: TGTGCCAGCAGTCTCCCGGGAGCACGCACAGATACGCAGTATTTT. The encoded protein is CASSLPGARTDTQYF.

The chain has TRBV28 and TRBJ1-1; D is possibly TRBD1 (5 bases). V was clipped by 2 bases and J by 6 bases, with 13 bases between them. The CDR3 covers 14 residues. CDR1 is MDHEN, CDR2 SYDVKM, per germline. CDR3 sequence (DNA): TGTGCCAGCAGTTTAGGGGGGGGGAGACCTGAAGCTTTCTTT. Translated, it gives CASSLGGGRPEAFF.

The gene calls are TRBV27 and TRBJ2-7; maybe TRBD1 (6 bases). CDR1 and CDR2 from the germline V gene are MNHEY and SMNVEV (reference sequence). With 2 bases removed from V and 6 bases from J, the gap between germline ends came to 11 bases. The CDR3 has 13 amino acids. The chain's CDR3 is CASSLRGSGEQYF. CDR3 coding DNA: TGTGCCAGCAGTTTAAGGGGGAGCGGCGAGCAGTACTTC.

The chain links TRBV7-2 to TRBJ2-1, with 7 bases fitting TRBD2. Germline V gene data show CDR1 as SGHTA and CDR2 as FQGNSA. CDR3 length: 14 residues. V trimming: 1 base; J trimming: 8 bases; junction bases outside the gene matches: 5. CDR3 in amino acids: CASSLGTSNHEQFF. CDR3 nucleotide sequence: TGTGCCAGCAGCTTAGGGACTAGTAACCATGAGCAGTTCTTC. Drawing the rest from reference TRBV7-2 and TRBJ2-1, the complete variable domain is GAGVSQSPSNKVTEKGKDVELRCDPISGHTALYWYRQSLGQGLEFLIYFQGNSAPDKSGLPSDRFSAERTGGSVSTLTIQRTQQEDSAVYLCASSLGTSNHEQFFGPGTRLTVL.

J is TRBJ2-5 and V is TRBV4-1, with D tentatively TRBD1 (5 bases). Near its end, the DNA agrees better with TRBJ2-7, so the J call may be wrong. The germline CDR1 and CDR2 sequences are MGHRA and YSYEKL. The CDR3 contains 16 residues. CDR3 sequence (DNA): TGCGCCAGCAGCCAAGTACACAGACAGTTCGCCTACGAGCAGTACTTC. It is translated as CASSQVHRQFAYEQYF.

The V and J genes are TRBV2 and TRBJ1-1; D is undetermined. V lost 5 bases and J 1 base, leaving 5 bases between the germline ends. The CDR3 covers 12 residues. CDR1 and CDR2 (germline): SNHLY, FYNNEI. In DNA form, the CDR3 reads TGTGCCAGCAGTTACAGGAACACTGAAGCTTTCTTT. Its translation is CASSYRNTEAFF. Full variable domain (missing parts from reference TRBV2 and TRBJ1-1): EPEVTQTPSHQVTQMGQEVILRCVPISNHLYFYWYRQILGQKVEFLVSFYNNEISEKSEIFDDQFSVERPDGSNFTLKIRSTKLEDSAMYFCASSYRNTEAFFGQGTRLTVV.

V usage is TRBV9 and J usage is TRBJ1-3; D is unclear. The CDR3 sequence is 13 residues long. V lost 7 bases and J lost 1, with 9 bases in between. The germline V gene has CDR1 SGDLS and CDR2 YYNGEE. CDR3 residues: CASRSESGNTIYF. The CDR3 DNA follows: TGTGCCAGCCGGTCTGAATCTGGAAACACCATATATTTT.

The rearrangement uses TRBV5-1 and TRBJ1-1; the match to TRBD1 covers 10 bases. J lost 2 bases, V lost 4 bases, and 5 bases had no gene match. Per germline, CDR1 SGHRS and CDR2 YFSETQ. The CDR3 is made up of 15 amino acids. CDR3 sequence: CASSRDRGANTEAFF. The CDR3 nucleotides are TGCGCCAGCAGCAGGGACAGGGGAGCAAACACTGAAGCTTTCTTT.

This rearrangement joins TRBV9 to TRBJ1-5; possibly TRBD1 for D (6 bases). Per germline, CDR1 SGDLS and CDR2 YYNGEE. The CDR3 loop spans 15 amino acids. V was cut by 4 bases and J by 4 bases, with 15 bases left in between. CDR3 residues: CASSPSAGANQPQHF. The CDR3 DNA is TGTGCCAGCAGCCCGTCGGCAGGGGCAAATCAGCCCCAGCATTTT.

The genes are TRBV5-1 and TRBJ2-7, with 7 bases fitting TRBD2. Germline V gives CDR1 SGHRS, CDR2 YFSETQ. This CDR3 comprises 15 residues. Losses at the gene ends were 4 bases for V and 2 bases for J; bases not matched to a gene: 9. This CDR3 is CASSNQAGIPYEQYF. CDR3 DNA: TGCGCCAGCAGCAACCAAGCGGGGATACCCTACGAGCAGTACTTC.

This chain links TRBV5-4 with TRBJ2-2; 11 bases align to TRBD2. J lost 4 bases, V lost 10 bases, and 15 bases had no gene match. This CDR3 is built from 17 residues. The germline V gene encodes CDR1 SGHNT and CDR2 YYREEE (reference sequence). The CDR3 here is CALSRFLAGGPTGELFF. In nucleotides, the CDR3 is TGTGCCCTTTCCCGGTTCCTAGCGGGGGGCCCCACCGGGGAGCTGTTTTTT.

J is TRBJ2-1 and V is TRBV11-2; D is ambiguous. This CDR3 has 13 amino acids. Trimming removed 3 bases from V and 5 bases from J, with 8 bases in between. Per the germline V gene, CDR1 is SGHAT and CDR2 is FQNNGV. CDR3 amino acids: CASSLGLDNEQFF. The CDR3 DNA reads TGTGCCAGCAGCTTGGGCCTCGACAATGAGCAGTTCTTC.

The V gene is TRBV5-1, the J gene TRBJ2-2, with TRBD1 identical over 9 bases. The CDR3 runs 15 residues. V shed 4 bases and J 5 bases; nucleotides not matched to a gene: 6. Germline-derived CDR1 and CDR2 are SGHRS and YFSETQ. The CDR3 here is CASSRTGAETGELFF. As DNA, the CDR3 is TGCGCCAGCAGCCGGACAGGGGCGGAAACCGGGGAGCTGTTTTTT.

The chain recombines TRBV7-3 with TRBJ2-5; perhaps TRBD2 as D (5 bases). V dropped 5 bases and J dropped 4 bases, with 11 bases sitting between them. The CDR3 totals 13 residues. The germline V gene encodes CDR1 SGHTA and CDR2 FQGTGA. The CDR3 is CASSVGVSETQYF. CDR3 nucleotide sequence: TGTGCCAGCAGCGTCGGGGTATCAGAGACCCAGTACTTC.

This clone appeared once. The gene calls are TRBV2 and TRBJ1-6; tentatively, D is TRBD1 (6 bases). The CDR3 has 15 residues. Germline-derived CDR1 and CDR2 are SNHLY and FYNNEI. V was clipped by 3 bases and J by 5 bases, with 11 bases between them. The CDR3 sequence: CASSEQGRNNSPLHF. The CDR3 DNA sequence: TGTGCCAGCAGTGAGCAGGGGCGAAATAATTCACCCCTCCACTTT. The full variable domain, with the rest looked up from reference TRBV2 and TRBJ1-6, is EPEVTQTPSHQVTQMGQEVILRCVPISNHLYFYWYRQILGQKVEFLVSFYNNEISEKSEIFDDQFSVERPDGSNFTLKIRSTKLEDSAMYFCASSEQGRNNSPLHFGNGTRLTVT.

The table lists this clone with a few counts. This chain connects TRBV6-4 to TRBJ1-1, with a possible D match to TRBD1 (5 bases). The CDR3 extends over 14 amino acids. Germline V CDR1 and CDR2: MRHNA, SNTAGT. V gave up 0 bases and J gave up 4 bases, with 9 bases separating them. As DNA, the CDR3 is TGTGCCAGCAGTGACTCGGATAGGGGCACTGAAGCTTTCTTT. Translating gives CASSDSDRGTEAFF.

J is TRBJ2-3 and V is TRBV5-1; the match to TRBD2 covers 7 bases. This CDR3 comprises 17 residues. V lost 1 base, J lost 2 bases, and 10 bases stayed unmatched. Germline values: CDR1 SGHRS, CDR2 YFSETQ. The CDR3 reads CASSLLYGGEVTDTQYF. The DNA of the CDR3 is TGCGCCAGCAGCTTGCTTTATGGGGGGGAGGTCACAGATACGCAGTATTTT.

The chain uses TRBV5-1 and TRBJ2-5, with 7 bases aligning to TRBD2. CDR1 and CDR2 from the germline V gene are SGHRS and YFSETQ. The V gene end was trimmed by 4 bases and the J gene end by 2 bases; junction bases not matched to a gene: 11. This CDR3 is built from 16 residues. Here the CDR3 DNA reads TGCGCCAGCAGCCCTGGGACCGGGAGGAGTCAAGAGACCCAGTACTTC. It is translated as CASSPGTGRSQETQYF. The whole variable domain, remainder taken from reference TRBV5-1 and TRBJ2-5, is KAGVTQTPRYLIKTRGQQVTLSCSPISGHRSVSWYQQTPGQGLQFLFEYFSETQRNKGNFPGRFSGRQFSNSRSEMNVSTLELGDSALYLCASSPGTGRSQETQYFGPGTRLLVL.